Below, one T cell receptor (beta chain) is given with its context. The germline gives CDR1 SGDLS, CDR2 YYNGEE. V lost 4 bases and J lost 6; bases outside the gene matches: 10. The CDR3 is made up of 15 amino acids. The sample belongs to a study of shared T cell receptors in the human thymus. Using immunoSEQ multiplex PCR, the repertoire was profiled, and TCRdb retains in-frame clones only, with some absent. Of some 700,000 clones in the sample, around 87% are singletons; the top ten hold roughly 0.0097%. The same sample was also studied in work on human thymus T cells. That publication notes: Donors were healthy Finnish infants having corrective surgery for congenital heart defects. Thymus pieces cut out during corrective heart surgery were the tissue that was used.

V gene TRBV9 combines with J gene TRBJ2-1; 7 nucleotides align to TRBD2. The receptor's source is a boy under three years old with a congenital heart defect. The sequenced sample consisted of thymocytes. In DNA form, the CDR3 reads TGTGCCAGCAGCCTGGGGAGGGCAAGGTTCAATGAGCAGTTCTTC. Protein product: CASSLGRARFNEQFF.